The clone carrying this T cell receptor beta chain was seen once. Its specificity is not known. Clones were sequenced by immunoSEQ multiplex PCR, and TCRdb holds only the in-frame ones, with some missing. The sample shows some 43,000 clones, 70% to 90% of them seen only once. Trimming took 3 bases from V and 1 from J; bases not matched to a gene: 5. This CDR3 region has 15 residues. Germline-derived CDR1 and CDR2 are SGHNT and YYREEE (reference sequence). The data stem from a study of OX40 agonist ivuxolimab in advanced cancers. Looking at the study overall: The treatment was a fully human IgG2 OX40 agonist, ivuxolimab.

Whole-study results and caveats: Both blood CD4+ and CD8+ T cells showed clonal growth by week 6 at 0.1 to 3.0 mg/kg. Researchers did not determine the expanded peripheral T cells' antigen specificity.

The rearrangement uses TRBV5-4 and TRBJ1-1; 8 bases fit TRBD1. Specimen: CD4+ or CD8+ T cells sorted from blood, collected in a trial of the OX40 agonist ivuxolimab. The clonotype was recovered from an adult with an advanced solid tumor such as melanoma, head and neck, liver or kidney cancer. The CDR3 DNA is TGTGCCAGCAGCTCCGGACAGGGAAGGAACACTGAAGCTTTCTTT. Translation gives CASSSGQGRNTEAFF.